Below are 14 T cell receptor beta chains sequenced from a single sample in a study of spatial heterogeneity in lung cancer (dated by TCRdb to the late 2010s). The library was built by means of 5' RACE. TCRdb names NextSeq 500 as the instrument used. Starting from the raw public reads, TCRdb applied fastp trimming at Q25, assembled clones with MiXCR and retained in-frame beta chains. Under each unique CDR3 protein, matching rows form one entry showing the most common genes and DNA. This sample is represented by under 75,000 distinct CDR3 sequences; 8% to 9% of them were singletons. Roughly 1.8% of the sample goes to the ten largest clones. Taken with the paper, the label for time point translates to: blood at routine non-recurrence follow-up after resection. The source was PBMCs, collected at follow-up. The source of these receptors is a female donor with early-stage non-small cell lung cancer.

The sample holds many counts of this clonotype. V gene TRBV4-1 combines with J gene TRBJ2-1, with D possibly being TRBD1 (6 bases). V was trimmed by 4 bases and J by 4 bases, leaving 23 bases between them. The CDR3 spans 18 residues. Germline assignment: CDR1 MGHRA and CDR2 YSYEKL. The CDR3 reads CASSRSPPDGTYYNEQFF. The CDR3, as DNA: TGCGCCAGCAGCCGATCCCCACCAGACGGGACATATTACAATGAGCAGTTCTTC.

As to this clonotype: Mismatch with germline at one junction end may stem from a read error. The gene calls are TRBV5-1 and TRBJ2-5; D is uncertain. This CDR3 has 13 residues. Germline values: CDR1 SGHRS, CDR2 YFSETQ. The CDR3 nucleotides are TGCGCCAGCAACTTGGGATTTCAAGAGACCCAGTACTTC. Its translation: CASNLGFQETQYF.

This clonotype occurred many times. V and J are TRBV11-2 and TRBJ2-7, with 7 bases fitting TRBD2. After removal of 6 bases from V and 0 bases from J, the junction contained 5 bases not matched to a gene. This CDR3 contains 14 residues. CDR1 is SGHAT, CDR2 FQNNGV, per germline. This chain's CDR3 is CASRSLAGSYEQYF. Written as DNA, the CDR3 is TGTGCCAGCAGATCCTTAGCGGGCTCCTACGAGCAGTACTTC.

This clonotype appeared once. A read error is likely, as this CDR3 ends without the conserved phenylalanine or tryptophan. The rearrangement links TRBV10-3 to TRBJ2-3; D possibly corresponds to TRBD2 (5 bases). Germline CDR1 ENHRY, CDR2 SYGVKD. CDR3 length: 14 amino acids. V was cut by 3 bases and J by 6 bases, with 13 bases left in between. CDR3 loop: CAISEVGVGDTQYL. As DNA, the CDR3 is TGTGCCATCAGTGAAGTGGGAGTAGGGGATACGCAGTATTTG.

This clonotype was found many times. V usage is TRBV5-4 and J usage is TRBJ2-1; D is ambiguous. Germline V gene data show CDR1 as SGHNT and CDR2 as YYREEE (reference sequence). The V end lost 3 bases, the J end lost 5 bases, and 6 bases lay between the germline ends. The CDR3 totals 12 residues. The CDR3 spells CASSSINNEQFF. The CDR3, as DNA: TGTGCCAGCAGCTCGATAAACAATGAGCAGTTCTTC.

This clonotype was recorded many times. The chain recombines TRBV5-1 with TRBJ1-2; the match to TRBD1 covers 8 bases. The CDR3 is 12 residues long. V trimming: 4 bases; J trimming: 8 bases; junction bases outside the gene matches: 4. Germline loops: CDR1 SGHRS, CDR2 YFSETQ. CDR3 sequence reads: CASSPDRDGYTF. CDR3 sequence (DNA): TGCGCCAGCAGCCCGGACAGGGACGGCTACACCTTC.

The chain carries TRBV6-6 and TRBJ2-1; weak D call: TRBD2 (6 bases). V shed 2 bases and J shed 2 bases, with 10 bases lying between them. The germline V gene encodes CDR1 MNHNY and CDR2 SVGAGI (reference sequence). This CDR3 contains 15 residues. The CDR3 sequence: CASSYGGNTYNEQFF. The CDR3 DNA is TGTGCCAGCAGTTACGGGGGGAACACCTACAATGAGCAGTTCTTC.

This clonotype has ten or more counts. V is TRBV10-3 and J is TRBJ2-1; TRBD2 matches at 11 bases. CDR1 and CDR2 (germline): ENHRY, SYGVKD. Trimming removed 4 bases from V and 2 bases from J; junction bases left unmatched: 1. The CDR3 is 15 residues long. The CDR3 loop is CAISGGLAAYNEQFF. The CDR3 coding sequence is TGTGCCATCAGTGGGGGACTAGCGGCCTACAATGAGCAGTTCTTC.

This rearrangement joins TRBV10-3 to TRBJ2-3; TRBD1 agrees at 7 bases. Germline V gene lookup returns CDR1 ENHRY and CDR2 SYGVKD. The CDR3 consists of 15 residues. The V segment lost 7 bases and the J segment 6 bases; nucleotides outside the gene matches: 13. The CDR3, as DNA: TGTGCCATCAAAAGGCAGGGGGTAAACTTGGATACGCAGTATTTT. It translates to CAIKRQGVNLDTQYF.

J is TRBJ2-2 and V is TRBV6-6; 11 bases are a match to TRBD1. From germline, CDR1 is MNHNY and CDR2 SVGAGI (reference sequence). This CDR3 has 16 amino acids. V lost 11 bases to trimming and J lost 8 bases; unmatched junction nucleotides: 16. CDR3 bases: TGTGCCTTAGCCAAGGCCGGGACAGGGGGAAGAGGGGAGCTGTTTTTT. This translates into CALAKAGTGGRGELFF.

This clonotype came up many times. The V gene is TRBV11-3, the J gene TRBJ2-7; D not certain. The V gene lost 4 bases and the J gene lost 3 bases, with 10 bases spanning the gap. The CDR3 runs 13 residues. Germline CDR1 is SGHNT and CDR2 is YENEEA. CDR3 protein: CASSYGEDYEQYF. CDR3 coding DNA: TGTGCCAGCAGCTATGGGGAAGACTACGAGCAGTACTTC. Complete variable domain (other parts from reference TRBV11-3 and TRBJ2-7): EAGVVQSPRYKIIEKKQPVAFWCNPISGHNTLYWYLQNLGQGPELLIRYENEEAVDDSQLPKDRFSAERLKGVDSTLKIQPAELGDSAVYLCASSYGEDYEQYFGPGTRLTVT.

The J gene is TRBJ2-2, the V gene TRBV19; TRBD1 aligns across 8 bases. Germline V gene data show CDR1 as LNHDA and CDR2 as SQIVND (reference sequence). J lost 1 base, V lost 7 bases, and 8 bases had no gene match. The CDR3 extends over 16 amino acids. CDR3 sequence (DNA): TGTGCCAGTACCGATGGAGGGACAGGGAACACCGGGGAGCTGTTTTTT. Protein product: CASTDGGTGNTGELFF.

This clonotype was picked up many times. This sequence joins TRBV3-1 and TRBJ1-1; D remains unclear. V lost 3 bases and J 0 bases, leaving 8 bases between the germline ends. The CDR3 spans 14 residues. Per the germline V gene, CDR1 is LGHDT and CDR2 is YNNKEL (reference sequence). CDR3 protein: CASSHGGMNTEAFF. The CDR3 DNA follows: TGTGCCAGCAGCCATGGAGGAATGAACACTGAAGCTTTCTTT.

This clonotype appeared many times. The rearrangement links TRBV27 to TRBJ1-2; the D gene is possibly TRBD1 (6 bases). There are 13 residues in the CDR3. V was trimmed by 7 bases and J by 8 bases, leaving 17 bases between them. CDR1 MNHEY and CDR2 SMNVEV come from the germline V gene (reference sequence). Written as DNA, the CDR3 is TGTGCCAGCAAAAGTTCAGGGGTCGAGGGCTACACCTTC. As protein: CASKSSGVEGYTF.